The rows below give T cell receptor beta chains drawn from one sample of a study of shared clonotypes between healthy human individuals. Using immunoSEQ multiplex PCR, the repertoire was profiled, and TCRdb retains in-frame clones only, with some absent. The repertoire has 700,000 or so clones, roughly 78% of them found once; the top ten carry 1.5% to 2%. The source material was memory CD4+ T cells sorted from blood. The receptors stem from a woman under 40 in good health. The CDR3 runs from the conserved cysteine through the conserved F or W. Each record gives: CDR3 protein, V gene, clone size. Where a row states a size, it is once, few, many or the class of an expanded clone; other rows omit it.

CASREGQLNGEQYF	TRBV6-1	few
CASSLVGDYGYTF	TRBV5-1	.
CASSLGGTAKNIQYF	TRBV28	.
CASRAGRGLGSYEQYF	TRBV27	.
CASSLRRQGTYEQYF	TRBV27	.
CASRASGSFGNEQFF	TRBV5-1	.
CASSVFENTEAFF	TRBV9	.
CASSMEYEQYF	TRBV2	.
CASSTRELANEQFF	TRBV19	many
CASSLDLHRGKAFF	TRBV7-9	many
CASRFPQSAHYEQYF	TRBV12-2	.
CAISDLRQGRSYEQYF	TRBV10-3	.
CASSFKVSDTQYF	TRBV7-2	.
CASSLTSGRTYEQYF	TRBV11-2	few
CASRKGTGMRNEQFF	TRBV2	once
CASSYGLNYGYTF	TRBV6-5	.
CASSDTGAKNIQYF	TRBV27	.
CASSLVQSDTEAFF	TRBV5-1	few
CASSLMTGSSNQPQHF	TRBV28	.
CASSPQKDSNQPQHF	TRBV18	.
CASSSMGADTQYF	TRBV11-3	once
CASSEARGVREQYF	TRBV6-1	.
CASRMGRTEFEQYF	TRBV6-5	.
CASSLSGLYGYTF	TRBV28	many
CASSGGTSTDTQYF	TRBV11-2	.
CASKKGYTEAFF	TRBV28	.
CASSLAQGGGGTDTQYF	TRBV27	.
CASSWGQSEIYGYTF	TRBV5-4	once
CASSFSGANEKLFF	TRBV28	few
CASSLVGFSAGELFF	TRBV6-5	.
CASWWTGRNTEAFF	TRBV27	.
CASRATGPSYNEQFF	TRBV6-1	.
CASSLGQGPGELFF	TRBV5-1	.
CASSQLGFADTQYF	TRBV4-1	.
CASSSPWSIEEHTLHEQYF	TRBV11-3	.
CASSLGQGAFYEQYF	TRBV7-3	.
CASSLLRGADGYTF	TRBV13	once
CASGQNRVSYEQYF	TRBV6-5	.